A selection of T cell receptor beta chains follows, all from one sample in a study of blood T cell repertoires in COVID-19. Some clones are missing from TCRdb's copy, which holds only in-frame ones; the method was immunoSEQ multiplex PCR. The table has about 69,000 clones, under 90% seen once. The sequenced material came from peripheral blood. The source of these receptors is a man aged 50 or older with COVID-19, enrolled during active disease. Each CDR3 is given with its conserved first and last residue. Fields, in order: J gene, D gene, V gene, CDR3 length, clone size, CDR3 protein, CDR3 DNA. A D gene is named only where the DNA matches it firmly. Some rows have no size entry. The others give once, few or many, or a class for an expanded clone.

>TRBJ2-1|-|TRBV29-1|12|-
CSVDKAANEQFF
TGCAGCGTTGATAAAGCTGCCAATGAGCAGTTCTTC
>TRBJ1-1|-|TRBV7-9|14|-
CASSLIGAATEAFF
TGTGCCAGCAGCTTAATTGGAGCAGCCACTGAAGCTTTCTTT
>TRBJ1-6|TRBD1|TRBV11-2|14|few
CASSLQGVGSPLHF
TGTGCCAGCAGCTTGCAGGGGGTGGGTTCACCCCTCCACTTT
>TRBJ2-7|TRBD1|TRBV6-2/TRBV6-3|16|-
CASSYFPMAGGNEQYF
TGTGCCAGCAGTTACTTTCCAATGGCAGGGGGCAACGAGCAGTACTTC
>TRBJ2-1|-|TRBV19|13|few
CASSMRQYNEQFF
TGTGCCAGTAGTATGAGACAGTACAATGAGCAGTTCTTC
>TRBJ1-3|TRBD1|TRBV7-8|14|-
CASSLVRGRNTIYF
TGTGCCAGCAGCTTAGTCAGGGGGAGAAACACCATATATTTT
>TRBJ1-6|TRBD1|TRBV4-2|14|few
CASSRDRDSSPLHF
TGTGCCAGCAGTCGAGACAGGGATTCTTCACCCCTCCACTTT
>TRBJ2-7|-|TRBV4-1|14|many
CASSQEAVSYEQYF
TGCGCCAGCAGCCAAGAGGCAGTCTCCTACGAGCAGTACTTC
>TRBJ1-4|TRBD1|TRBV6-5|16|once
CASSYSIQGGSEKLFF
TGTGCCAGCAGTTACTCGATTCAGGGGGGATCTGAAAAACTGTTTTTT
>TRBJ2-1|TRBD2|TRBV7-8|15|-
CASSSERGAVDEQFF
TGTGCCAGCAGCTCCGAGCGGGGGGCCGTGGATGAGCAGTTCTTC
>TRBJ1-5|-|TRBV11-2|16|-
CASSSGLTGGVGPQHF
TGTGCCAGCAGCTCGGGTCTGACAGGCGGCGTGGGGCCCCAGCATTTT
>TRBJ2-5|-|TRBV21-1|15|-
CASSKRSPYQETQYF
TGTGCCAGCAGCAAAAGGAGCCCATACCAAGAGACCCAGTACTTC
>TRBJ2-2|-|TRBV12-2|20|-
CASRLLLGQGTTFDTGELFF
TGTGCAAGTCGCTTATTACTTGGACAGGGGACGACGTTCGACACCGGGGAGCTGTTTTTT
>TRBJ2-7|-|TRBV2|12|once
CASRPETYEQYF
TGTGCCAGCAGACCAGAAACCTACGAGCAGTACTTC
>TRBJ1-1|-|TRBV27|15|-
CASSLSQAVNTEAFF
TGTGCCAGCAGTTTATCGCAAGCGGTGAACACTGAAGCTTTCTTT
>TRBJ1-2|-|TRBV29-1|9|-
CSVGEGILF
-
>TRBJ2-7|TRBD2|TRBV6-5|15|-
CASRATSGGGYEQYF
TGTGCCAGCAGGGCCACTAGCGGGGGTGGGTACGAGCAGTACTTC
>TRBJ1-1|-|TRBV14|16|once
CASRGKEGFVNTEAFF
TGTGCCAGTAGGGGGAAAGAGGGTTTTGTGAACACTGAAGCTTTCTTT
>TRBJ2-2|-|TRBV4-2|15|-
CASSQDAPAGGELFF
TGTGCCAGCAGCCAAGATGCCCCAGCGGGCGGGGAGCTGTTTTTT
>TRBJ2-1|-|TRBV5-6|14|-
CASSLLLVSGGQFF
TGTGCCAGCAGCTTGTTACTAGTTTCGGGTGGGCAGTTCTTC
>TRBJ2-3|TRBD2|TRBV25-1|12|-
CASSGTGGTQYF
TGTGCCAGCAGTGGGACGGGGGGTACGCAGTATTTT
>TRBJ1-4|TRBD1|TRBV19|16|-
CASSIIRDSFNEKLFF
TGTGCCAGTAGTATTATCCGGGACAGCTTTAATGAAAAACTGTTTTTT
>TRBJ1-2|TRBD1|TRBV7-9|17|-
CASSPSSGTAQGYGYTF
TGTGCCAGCAGCCCAAGCTCCGGGACAGCACAAGGCTATGGCTACACCTTC
>TRBJ2-3|-|TRBV7-9|15|-
CASSSKGQGTDTQYF
TGTGCCAGCAGCTCGAAAGGACAAGGAACAGATACGCAGTATTTT
>TRBJ2-2|-|TRBV15|17|-
CATSRDLKLVNTGELFF
TGTGCCACCAGCAGAGATTTAAAACTAGTTAACACCGGGGAGCTGTTTTTT
>TRBJ2-5|TRBD2|TRBV30|13|-
CAWTQRGPETQYF
TGTGCCTGGACCCAGCGGGGTCCAGAGACCCAGTACTTC
>TRBJ2-1|-|TRBV4-1|15|few
CASSQEWSSYNEQFF
TGCGCCAGCAGCCAAGAATGGAGCTCCTACAATGAGCAGTTCTTC
>TRBJ2-3|-|TRBV2|12|-
CASNSRGGTQYF
TGTGCCAGCAATAGTAGGGGGGGCACGCAGTATTTT
>TRBJ1-1|TRBD1|TRBV6-5|15|-
CASSSGTGGITEAFF
TGTGCCAGCAGTTCAGGGACAGGGGGAATCACTGAAGCTTTCTTT
>TRBJ2-5|-|TRBV11-3|15|-
CASSLASGALETQYF
TGTGCCAGCAGCTTAGCCTCTGGAGCTTTAGAGACCCAGTACTTC
>TRBJ1-4|-|TRBV12-5|14|-
CASGLGGRREKLFF
TGTGCTAGTGGTTTGGGAGGGAGGCGGGAAAAACTGTTTTTT
>TRBJ1-1|-|TRBV29-1|12|-
CSVEKQGLEAFF
TGCAGCGTTGAAAAACAGGGCCTGGAAGCTTTCTTT
>TRBJ2-2|-|TRBV12-3/TRBV12-4|13|-
CASLGGATGELFF
TGTGCCAGCCTCGGGGGTGCTACCGGGGAGCTGTTTTTT
>TRBJ2-1|-|TRBV7-3|14|-
CASSENPRGNEQFF
TGTGCCAGCAGCGAGAACCCGCGGGGCAATGAGCAGTTCTTC
>TRBJ1-6|-|TRBV6-6|11|-
CASTSSSPLHF
TGTGCCAGCACTTCTAGTTCACCCCTCCACTTT
>TRBJ2-1|TRBD2|TRBV7-9|14|-
CASSLAGGPNEQFF
TGTGCCAGCAGTCTAGCGGGGGGGCCCAATGAGCAGTTCTTC
>TRBJ1-1|-|TRBV19|15|-
CASSTPRYGNTEAFF
TGTGCCAGTAGTACTCCTAGGTACGGGAACACTGAAGCTTTCTTT
>TRBJ2-3|-|TRBV5-8|17|-
CASSPTGLQARTDTQYF
TGTGCCAGCAGCCCTACCGGATTACAGGCTCGCACAGATACGCAGTATTTT
>TRBJ2-2|-|TRBV4-2|16|-
CASSHLGRENTGELFF
TGTGCCAGCAGCCATTTGGGCAGGGAGAACACCGGGGAGCTGTTTTTT